Described below is a single TCR beta chain sequence and its context. This sample was included in a study of blood T cell repertoires in COVID-19. Germline V gene sequence: CDR1 KGHSH, CDR2 LQKENI. The V segment lost 2 bases and the J segment 5 bases; nucleotides outside the gene matches: 0. The CDR3 length is 14 residues. Under the authors' procedure: Estimated nucleated cell counts came from reference gene primer amplification. Here immunoSEQ multiplex PCR was the method, and the copy in TCRdb shows in-frame clones only, minus some. That table gives V, J and clone size, and the DNA gave D and trimming. The table records around 42,000 clones, 88% of them present only once.

The specimen sequenced was peripheral blood. The receptor comes from a human donor in a cohort sampled during active COVID-19. This chain joins TRBV18 and TRBJ2-2; 9 bases are shared with TRBD1. The CDR3 sequence is CASSPDRGTGELFF. The CDR3 region has the DNA TGTGCCAGCTCACCAGACAGGGGGACCGGGGAGCTGTTTTTT.